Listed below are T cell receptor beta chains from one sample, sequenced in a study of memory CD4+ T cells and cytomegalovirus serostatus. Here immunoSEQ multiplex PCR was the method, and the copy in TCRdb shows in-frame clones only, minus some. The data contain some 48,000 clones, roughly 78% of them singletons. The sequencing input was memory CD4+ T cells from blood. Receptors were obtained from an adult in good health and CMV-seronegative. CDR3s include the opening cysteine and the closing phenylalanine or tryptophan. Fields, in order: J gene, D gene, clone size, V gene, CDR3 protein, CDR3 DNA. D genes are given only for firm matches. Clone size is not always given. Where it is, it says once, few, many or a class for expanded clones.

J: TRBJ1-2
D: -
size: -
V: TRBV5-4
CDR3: CASSLAREAYNYGYTF
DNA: TGTGCCAGCAGCTTGGCCCGAGAGGCTTATAACTATGGCTACACCTTC

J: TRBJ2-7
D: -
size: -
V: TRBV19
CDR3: CASSLHGQNVYEQYF
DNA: TGTGCCAGTAGCCTCCACGGACAAAACGTCTACGAGCAGTACTTC

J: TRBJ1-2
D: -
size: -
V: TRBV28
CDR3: CASSVAGLGYTF
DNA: TGTGCCAGCAGCGTAGCGGGGCTTGGCTACACCTTC

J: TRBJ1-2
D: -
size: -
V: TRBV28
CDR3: CASSPQGTLYGYTF
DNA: TGTGCCAGCAGTCCCCAGGGGACATTATATGGCTACACCTTC

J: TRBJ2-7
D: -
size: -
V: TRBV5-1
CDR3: CASSLGQAYYEQYF
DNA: TGCGCCAGCAGCTTGGGTCAGGCCTACTACGAGCAGTACTTC

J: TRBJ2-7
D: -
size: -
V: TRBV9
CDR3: CASSVGTPSYEQYF
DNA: TGTGCCAGCAGCGTAGGGACACCCTCCTACGAGCAGTACTTC

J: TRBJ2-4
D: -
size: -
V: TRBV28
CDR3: CASTPGGAKNIQYF
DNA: TGTGCCAGCACCCCCGGCGGAGCCAAAAACATTCAGTACTTC

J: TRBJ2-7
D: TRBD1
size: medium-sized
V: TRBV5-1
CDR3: CASSLDGRGSSGPYF
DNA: TGCGCCAGCAGCTTGGATGGCAGGGGGTCCAGCGGTCCCTACTTC

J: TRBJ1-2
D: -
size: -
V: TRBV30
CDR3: CAWSPGSYGYTF
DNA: TGTGCCTGGAGTCCCGGCAGCTATGGCTACACCTTC

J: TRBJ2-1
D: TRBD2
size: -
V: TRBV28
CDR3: CASDTSGRYNEQFF
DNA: TGTGCCAGCGATACTAGCGGGAGGTACAATGAGCAGTTCTTC

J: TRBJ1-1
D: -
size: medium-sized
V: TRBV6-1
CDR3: CASSEAGGVTEAFF
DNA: TGTGCCAGCAGTGAAGCAGGCGGGGTGACTGAAGCTTTCTTT

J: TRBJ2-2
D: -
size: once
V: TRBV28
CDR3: CASERGGQNTGELFF
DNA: TGTGCCAGCGAAAGGGGGGGTCAGAACACCGGGGAGCTGTTTTTT

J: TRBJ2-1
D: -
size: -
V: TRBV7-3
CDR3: CASSLSKGTYNEQFF
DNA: TGTGCCAGCAGCTTAAGTAAGGGGACCTACAATGAGCAGTTCTTC

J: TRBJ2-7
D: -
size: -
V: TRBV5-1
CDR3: CASSLGPRGSSYEQYF
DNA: TGCGCCAGCAGCTTGGGGCCACGGGGCAGTTCCTACGAGCAGTACTTC

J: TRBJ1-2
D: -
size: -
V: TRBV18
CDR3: CASSPYAYGYTF
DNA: TGTGCCAGCTCACCTTACGCCTATGGCTACACCTTC

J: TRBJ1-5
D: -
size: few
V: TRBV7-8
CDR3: CASSVGGANQPQHF
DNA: TGTGCCAGCAGCGTAGGGGGGGCCAATCAGCCCCAGCATTTT

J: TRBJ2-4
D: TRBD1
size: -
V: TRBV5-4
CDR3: CASREGGVGNIQYF
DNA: TGTGCCAGCAGGGAAGGGGGCGTGGGAAACATTCAGTACTTC

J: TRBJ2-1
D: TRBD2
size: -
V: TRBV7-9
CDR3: CASSFVGLAGARDEQFF
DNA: TGTGCCAGCAGCTTTGTGGGACTAGCGGGAGCAAGGGATGAGCAGTTCTTC

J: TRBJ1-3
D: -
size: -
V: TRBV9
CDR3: CASSVATGNTIYF
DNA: TGTGCCAGCAGCGTAGCAACCGGAAACACCATATATTTT

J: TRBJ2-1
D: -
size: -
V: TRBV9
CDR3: CASSVRGSTYNEQFF
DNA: TGTGCCAGCAGCGTAAGAGGCTCAACCTACAATGAGCAGTTCTTC

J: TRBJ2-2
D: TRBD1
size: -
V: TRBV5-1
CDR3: CASSLWDRTGELFF
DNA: TGCGCCAGCAGCTTGTGGGACAGGACCGGGGAGCTGTTTTTT

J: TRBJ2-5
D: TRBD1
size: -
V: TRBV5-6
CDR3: CASSSTGTGGRWETQYF
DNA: TGTGCCAGCAGCTCAACCGGGACAGGGGGTCGTTGGGAGACCCAGTACTTC

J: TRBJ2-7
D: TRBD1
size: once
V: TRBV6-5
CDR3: CASRLSGTGFYEQYF
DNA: TGTGCCAGCAGATTATCCGGGACAGGTTTCTACGAGCAGTACTTC

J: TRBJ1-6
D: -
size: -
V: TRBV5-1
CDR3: CASSLIGLTGSNSPLHF
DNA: TGCGCCAGCAGCTTGATTGGCCTCACAGGGTCGAATTCACCCCTCCACTTT

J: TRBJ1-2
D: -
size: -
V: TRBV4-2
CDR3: CASSQEAGPYGYTF
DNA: TGTGCCAGCAGCCAAGAGGCGGGGCCCTATGGCTACACCTTC

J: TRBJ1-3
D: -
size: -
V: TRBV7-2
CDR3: CASSLVGYGNTIYF
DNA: TGTGCCAGCAGCTTAGTAGGGTATGGAAACACCATATATTTT

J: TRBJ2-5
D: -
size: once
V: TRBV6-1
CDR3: CASSKAGGRRNQETQYF
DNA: TGTGCCAGCAGTAAAGCCGGGGGGCGGCGGAACCAAGAGACCCAGTACTTC

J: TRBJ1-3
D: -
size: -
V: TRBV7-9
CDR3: CASSLAGGDTIYF
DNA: TGTGCCAGCAGCCTTGCGGGAGGTGACACCATATATTTT

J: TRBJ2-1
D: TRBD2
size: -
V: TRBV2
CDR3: CASTVEGGHEQFF
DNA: TGTGCCAGCACCGTGGAGGGAGGGCATGAGCAGTTCTTC

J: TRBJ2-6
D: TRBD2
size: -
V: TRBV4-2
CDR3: CASSQGGGRWGSGANVLTF
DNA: TGTGCCAGCAGCCAGGGTGGCGGGAGGTGGGGCTCTGGGGCCAACGTCCTGACTTTC

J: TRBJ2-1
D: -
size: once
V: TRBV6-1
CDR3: CASSGRGEQFF
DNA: TGTGCCAGCAGTGGCAGGGGTGAGCAGTTCTTC

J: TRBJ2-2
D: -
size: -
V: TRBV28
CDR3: CASSPDLWELFF
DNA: TGTGCCAGCAGTCCAGACCTGTGGGAGCTGTTTTTT

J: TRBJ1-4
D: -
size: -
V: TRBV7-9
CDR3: CASSLGQDGEKLFF
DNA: TGTGCCAGCAGCTTAGGACAGGATGGTGAAAAACTGTTTTTT

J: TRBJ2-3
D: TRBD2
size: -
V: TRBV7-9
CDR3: CASSPREGREGRPYTQYF
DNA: TGTGCCAGCAGCCCGAGGGAAGGGCGGGAGGGGAGGCCTTATACGCAGTATTTT

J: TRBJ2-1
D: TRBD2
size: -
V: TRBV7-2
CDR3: CASSSSSSGRDNEQFF
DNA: TGTGCCAGCAGCTCCAGCTCTAGCGGGAGGGACAATGAGCAGTTCTTC

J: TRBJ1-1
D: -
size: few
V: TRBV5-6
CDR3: CASSRPPRHPRTFF
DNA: TGTGCCAGCAGCCGGCCCCCGAGGCACCCCAGGACTTTCTTT

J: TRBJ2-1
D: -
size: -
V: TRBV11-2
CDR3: CASSSGRGLNNEQFF
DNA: TGTGCCAGCAGCTCCGGCAGGGGTCTGAACAATGAGCAGTTCTTC

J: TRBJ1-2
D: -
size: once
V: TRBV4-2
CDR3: CASSQGSSEGNYGYTF
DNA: TGTGCCAGCAGCCAAGGAAGCTCCGAAGGGAACTATGGCTACACCTTC

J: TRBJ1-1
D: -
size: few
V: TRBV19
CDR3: CASTPGQMNTEAFF
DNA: TGTGCCAGTACCCCAGGACAGATGAACACTGAAGCTTTCTTT

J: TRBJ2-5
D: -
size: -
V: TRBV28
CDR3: CASSLSDRGPTQYF
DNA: TGTGCCAGCAGTTTAAGTGATCGCGGTCCGACCCAGTACTTC

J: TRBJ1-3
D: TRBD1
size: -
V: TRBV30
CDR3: CAWTAQGISGNTIYF
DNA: TGTGCCTGGACCGCACAGGGGATCTCTGGAAACACCATATATTTT

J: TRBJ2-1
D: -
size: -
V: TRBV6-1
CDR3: CASSNYNEQFF
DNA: TGTGCCAGCAGCAACTACAATGAGCAGTTCTTC

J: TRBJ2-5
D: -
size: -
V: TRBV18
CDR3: CASSPKETQYF
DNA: TGTGCCAGCTCACCGAAAGAGACCCAGTACTTC

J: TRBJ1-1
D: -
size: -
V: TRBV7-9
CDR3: CASSHEGGSTEAFF
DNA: TGTGCCAGCAGTCACGAAGGGGGGAGCACTGAAGCTTTCTTT

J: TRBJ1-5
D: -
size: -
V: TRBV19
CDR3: CASRMGLIQPQHF
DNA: TGTGCCAGTAGGATGGGACTGATTCAGCCCCAGCATTTT

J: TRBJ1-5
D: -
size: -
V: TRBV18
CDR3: CASSTSESNQPQHF
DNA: TGTGCCAGCTCAACCTCCGAAAGCAATCAGCCCCAGCATTTT